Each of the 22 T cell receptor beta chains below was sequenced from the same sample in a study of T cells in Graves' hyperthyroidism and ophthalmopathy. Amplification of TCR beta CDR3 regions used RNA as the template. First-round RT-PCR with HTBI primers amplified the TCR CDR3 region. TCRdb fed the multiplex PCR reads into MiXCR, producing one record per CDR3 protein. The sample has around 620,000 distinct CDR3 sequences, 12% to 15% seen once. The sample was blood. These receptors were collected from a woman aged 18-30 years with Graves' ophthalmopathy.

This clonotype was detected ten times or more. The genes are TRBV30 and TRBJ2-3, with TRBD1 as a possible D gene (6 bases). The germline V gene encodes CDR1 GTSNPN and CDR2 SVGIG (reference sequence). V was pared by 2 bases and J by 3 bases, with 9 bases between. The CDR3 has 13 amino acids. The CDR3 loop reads CAWSMQGTDTQYF. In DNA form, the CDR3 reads TGTGCCTGGAGTATGCAGGGGACAGATACGCAGTATTTT.

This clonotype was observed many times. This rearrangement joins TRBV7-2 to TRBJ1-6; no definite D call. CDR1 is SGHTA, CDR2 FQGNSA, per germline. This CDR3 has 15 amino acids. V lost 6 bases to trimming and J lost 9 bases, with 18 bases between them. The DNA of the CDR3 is TGTGCCAGCAGTATAAGGGCCCCTTCGGCTTCACCCCTCCACTTT. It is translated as CASSIRAPSASPLHF.

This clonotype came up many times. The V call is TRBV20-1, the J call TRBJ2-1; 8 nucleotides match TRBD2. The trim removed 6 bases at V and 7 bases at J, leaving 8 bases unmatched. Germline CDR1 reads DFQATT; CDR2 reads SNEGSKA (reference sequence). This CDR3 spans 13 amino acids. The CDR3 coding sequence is TGCAGTGCCCGAGCCCCTAGCGGGAATGAGCAGTTCTTC. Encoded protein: CSARAPSGNEQFF.

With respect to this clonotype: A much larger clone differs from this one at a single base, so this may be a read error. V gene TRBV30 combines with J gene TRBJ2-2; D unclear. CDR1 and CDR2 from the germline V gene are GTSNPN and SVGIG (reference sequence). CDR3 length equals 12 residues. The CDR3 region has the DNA TGTACCTGGAACCCTAACACCGGGGAGCTGTTTTTT. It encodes CTWNPNTGELFF.

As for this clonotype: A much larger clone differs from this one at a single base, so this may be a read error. This chain's CDR3 is CAGSQENWGQFF. The CDR3 DNA reads TGTGCCGGCAGCCAGGAGAATTGGGGGCAGTTCTTC. The chain links TRBV3-1 to TRBJ2-1; D is ambiguous. CDR3 length equals 12 residues. Germline loops: CDR1 LGHDT, CDR2 YNNKEL (reference sequence).

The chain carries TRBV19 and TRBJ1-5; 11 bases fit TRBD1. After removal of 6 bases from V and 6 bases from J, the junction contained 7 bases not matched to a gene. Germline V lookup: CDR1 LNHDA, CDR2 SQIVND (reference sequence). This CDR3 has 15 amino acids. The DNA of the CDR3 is TGTGCCAGTAGGTTAGGGACAGGGGGATTTCAGCCCCAGCATTTT. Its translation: CASRLGTGGFQPQHF.

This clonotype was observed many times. CDR3 residues: CASSSPGRNYEQYF. The CDR3 DNA reads TGTGCCAGCAGCTCTCCTGGGCGAAACTACGAGCAGTACTTC. The chain carries TRBV11-3 and TRBJ2-7; D is unclear. Trimming took off 4 bases at V and 3 bases at J, with 13 bases between the two ends. CDR1 is SGHNT and CDR2 is YENEEA in the germline V gene. The CDR3 spans 14 residues.

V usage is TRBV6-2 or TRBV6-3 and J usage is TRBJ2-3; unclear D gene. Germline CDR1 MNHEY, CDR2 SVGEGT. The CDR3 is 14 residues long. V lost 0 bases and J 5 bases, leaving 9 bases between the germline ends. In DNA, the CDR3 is TGTGCCAGCAGTTACTCGACAAGTAGAGATACGCAGTATTTT. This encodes CASSYSTSRDTQYF.

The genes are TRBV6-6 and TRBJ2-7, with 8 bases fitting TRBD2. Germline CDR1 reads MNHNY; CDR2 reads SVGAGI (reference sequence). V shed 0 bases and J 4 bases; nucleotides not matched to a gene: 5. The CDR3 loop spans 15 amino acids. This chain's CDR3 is CASSYSRQRGYEQYF. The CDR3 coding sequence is TGTGCCAGCAGTTACTCGAGACAGCGGGGGTACGAGCAGTACTTC.

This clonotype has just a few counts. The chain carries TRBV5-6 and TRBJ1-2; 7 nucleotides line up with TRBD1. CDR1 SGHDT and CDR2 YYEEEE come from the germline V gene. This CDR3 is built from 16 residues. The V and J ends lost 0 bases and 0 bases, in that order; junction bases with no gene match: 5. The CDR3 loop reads CASSLAPGQPNYGYTF. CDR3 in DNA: TGTGCCAGCAGCTTGGCCCCGGGACAGCCTAACTATGGCTACACCTTC.

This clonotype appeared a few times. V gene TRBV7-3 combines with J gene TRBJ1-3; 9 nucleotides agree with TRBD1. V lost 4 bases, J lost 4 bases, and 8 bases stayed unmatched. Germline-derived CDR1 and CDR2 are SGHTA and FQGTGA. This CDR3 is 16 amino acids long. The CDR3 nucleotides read TGTGCCAGCAGCTCCAGACCGACAGGGGGAGGAAACACCATATATTTT. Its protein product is CASSSRPTGGGNTIYF.

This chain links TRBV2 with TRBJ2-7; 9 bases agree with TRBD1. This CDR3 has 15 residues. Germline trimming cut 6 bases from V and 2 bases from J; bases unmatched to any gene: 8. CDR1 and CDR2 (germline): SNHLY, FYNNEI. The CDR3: CASSFGQGTAYEQYF. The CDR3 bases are TGTGCCAGCAGCTTCGGACAGGGGACTGCCTACGAGCAGTACTTC. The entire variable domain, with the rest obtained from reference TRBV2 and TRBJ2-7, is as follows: EPEVTQTPSHQVTQMGQEVILRCVPISNHLYFYWYRQILGQKVEFLVSFYNNEISEKSEIFDDQFSVERPDGSNFTLKIRSTKLEDSAMYFCASSFGQGTAYEQYFGPGTRLTVT.

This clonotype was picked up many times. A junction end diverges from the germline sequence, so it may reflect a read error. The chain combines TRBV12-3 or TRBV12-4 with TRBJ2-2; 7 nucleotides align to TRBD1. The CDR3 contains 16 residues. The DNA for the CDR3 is TGTGCCAGCAGTTACCGACCGACAGGGAACAGCGGGGAGCTGTTTTTT. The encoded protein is CASSYRPTGNSGELFF.

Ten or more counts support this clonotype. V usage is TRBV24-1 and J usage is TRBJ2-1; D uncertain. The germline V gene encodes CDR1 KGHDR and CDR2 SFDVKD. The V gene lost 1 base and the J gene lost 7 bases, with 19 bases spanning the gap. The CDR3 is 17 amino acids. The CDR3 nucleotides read TGTGCCACCAGTGATTTCGCCACTTGGGAAACCCTAAATGAGCAGTTCTTC. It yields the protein CATSDFATWETLNEQFF.

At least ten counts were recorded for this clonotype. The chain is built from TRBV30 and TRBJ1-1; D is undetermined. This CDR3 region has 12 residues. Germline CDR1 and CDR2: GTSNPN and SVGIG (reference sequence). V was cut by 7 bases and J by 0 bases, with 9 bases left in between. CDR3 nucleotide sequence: TGTGCCTTCGGACGGCTGAACACTGAAGCTTTCTTT. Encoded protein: CAFGRLNTEAFF.

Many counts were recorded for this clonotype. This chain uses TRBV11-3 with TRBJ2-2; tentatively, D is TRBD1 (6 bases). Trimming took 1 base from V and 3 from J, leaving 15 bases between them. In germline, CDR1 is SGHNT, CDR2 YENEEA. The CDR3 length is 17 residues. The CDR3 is CASSLGTGTPDTGELFF. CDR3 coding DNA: TGTGCCAGCAGCTTAGGAACCGGGACACCGGACACCGGGGAGCTGTTTTTT.

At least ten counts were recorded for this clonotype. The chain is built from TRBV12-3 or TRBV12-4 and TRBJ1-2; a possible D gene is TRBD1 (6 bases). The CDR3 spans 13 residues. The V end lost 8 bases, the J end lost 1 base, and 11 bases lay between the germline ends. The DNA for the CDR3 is TGTGCCAGCCTGCAGGGGAATAACTATGGCTACACCTTC. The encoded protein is CASLQGNNYGYTF.

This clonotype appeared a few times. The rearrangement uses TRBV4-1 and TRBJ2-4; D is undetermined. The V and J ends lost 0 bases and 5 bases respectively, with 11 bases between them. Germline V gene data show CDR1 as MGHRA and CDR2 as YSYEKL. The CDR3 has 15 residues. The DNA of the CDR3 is TGCGCCAGCAGCCAAGATCCCAGACAAGAAAACATTCAGTACTTC. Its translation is CASSQDPRQENIQYF.

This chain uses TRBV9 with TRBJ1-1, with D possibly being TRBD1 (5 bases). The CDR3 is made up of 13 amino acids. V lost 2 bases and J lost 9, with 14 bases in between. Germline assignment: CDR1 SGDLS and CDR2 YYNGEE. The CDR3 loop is CASSVGPTTQAFF. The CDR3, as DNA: TGTGCCAGCAGCGTGGGACCAACAACCCAAGCTTTCTTT.

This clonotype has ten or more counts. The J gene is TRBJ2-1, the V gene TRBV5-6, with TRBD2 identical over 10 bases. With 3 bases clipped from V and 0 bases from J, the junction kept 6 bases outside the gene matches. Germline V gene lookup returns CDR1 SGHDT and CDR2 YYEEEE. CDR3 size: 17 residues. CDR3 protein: CASSWTSGHSSYNEQFF. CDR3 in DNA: TGTGCCAGCAGCTGGACTAGCGGCCACAGCTCCTACAATGAGCAGTTCTTC.

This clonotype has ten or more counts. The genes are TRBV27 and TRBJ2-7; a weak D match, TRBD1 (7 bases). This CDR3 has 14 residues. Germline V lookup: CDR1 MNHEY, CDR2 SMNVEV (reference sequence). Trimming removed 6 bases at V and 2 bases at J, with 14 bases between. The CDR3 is CASRPGGGPYEQYF. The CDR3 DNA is TGTGCCAGCAGGCCTGGAGGGGGCCCCTACGAGCAGTACTTC.

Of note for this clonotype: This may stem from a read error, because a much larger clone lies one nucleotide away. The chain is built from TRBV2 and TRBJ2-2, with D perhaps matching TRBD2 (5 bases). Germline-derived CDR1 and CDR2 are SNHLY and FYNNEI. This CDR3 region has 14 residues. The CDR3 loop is CAGSGGLHTGELFF. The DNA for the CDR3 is TGTGCCGGCAGTGGTGGACTCCACACCGGGGAGCTGTTTTTT.